These 26 T cell receptor beta chains came from one sample sequenced in a study of T cell repertoires in cytomegalovirus infection (dated 2019 in TCRdb). The treatment or condition tag for this specimen amounts to: in vitro stimulation with specific CMV peptide epitopes to enrich CMV-specific T cells. Their recognized antigens are unknown. The sequencing machine was an Illumina HiSeq 1500. Through fastp at Q25 and MiXCR, TCRdb rebuilt clones from the public reads, retaining in-frame beta chains. Rows with a matching CDR3 protein are joined into one entry that keeps the most common DNA and genes. The sample profile shows approximately 990,000 distinct CDR3 sequences; approximately 33% of them were found once. Clones ranked in the top ten supply about an eighth of the sample. The sequenced sample was cultured CD8+ T cells from PBMCs, obtained from culture after CMV antigen stimulation. The receptors here all came from a human donor in good health (CMV status not recorded). Some clones in this sample may be carry-over from other donors' samples.

This clonotype was seen a few times. This chain connects TRBV7-6 to TRBJ1-5; a weak D match, TRBD1 (5 bases). The CDR3 totals 14 residues. V shed 4 bases and J shed 4 bases, with 11 bases lying between them. CDR1 and CDR2 (germline): SGHVS, FNYEAQ. The CDR3 sequence is CASSSMSGNQPQHF. DNA for the CDR3: TGTGCCAGCAGCTCCATGTCAGGGAATCAGCCCCAGCATTTT.

The CDR3 region has the DNA TGTGCCAGCAGCTTGCGCAATGAAGAGACCCAGTACTTC. This gives the protein CASSLRNEETQYF. This chain joins TRBV7-6 and TRBJ2-5; D not certain. The CDR3 consists of 13 residues. Germline CDR1 SGHVS, CDR2 FNYEAQ. Trimming left V 3 bases short and J 3 bases short, with 8 bases between.

Many counts were recorded for this clonotype. V is TRBV7-2 and J is TRBJ2-1; possible D gene TRBD2, 6 bases. The ends were cut back, 4 bases at V and 8 bases at J, with 21 bases in the middle. The CDR3 consists of 16 residues. Germline loops: CDR1 SGHTA, CDR2 FQGNSA. The CDR3 nucleotides read TGTGCCAGCAGCTGGGGGGTATATAAAGGTTTCGATGAGCAGTTCTTC. It is translated as CASSWGVYKGFDEQFF.

This clonotype was seen a few times. V usage is TRBV5-6 and J usage is TRBJ2-5; 11 bases match TRBD2. The CDR3 consists of 16 residues. The V gene end was trimmed by 8 bases and the J gene end by 2 bases; junction bases not matched to a gene: 11. The germline V gene encodes CDR1 SGHDT and CDR2 YYEEEE. In DNA, the CDR3 is TGTGCCAGTGGTACGGCGGCTAGCGGGAGGCAAGAGACCCAGTACTTC. Protein sequence: CASGTAASGRQETQYF.

The chain is built from TRBV6-6 and TRBJ2-3; TRBD1 agrees at 9 bases. CDR3 length equals 20 residues. The V gene's germline CDR1 is MNHNY and CDR2 SVGAGI (reference sequence). With V trimmed by 2 bases and J by 0 bases, 15 bases remained unmatched. The CDR3 bases are TGTGCCAGCAGTTACCGCCCTCCGGGACAGGGACTTTCTAGCACAGATACGCAGTATTTT. It yields the protein CASSYRPPGQGLSSTDTQYF.

J is TRBJ2-1 and V is TRBV6-5, with unresolved D. The CDR3 covers 13 residues. V lost 2 bases, J lost 9 bases, and 11 bases lay in between. Germline V gives CDR1 MNHEY, CDR2 SVGAGI. In DNA, the CDR3 is TGTGCCAGCAGTTACGCACAGTGGGGTGAGCAGTTCTTC. This encodes CASSYAQWGEQFF.

The DNA of the CDR3 is TGCAGTGTATTGGAGTACAATGAGCAGTTCTTC. The encoded protein is CSVLEYNEQFF. The chain is built from TRBV20-1 and TRBJ2-1; D not certain. Trimming shortened V by 7 bases and J by 4 bases, and 8 bases separated the two germline ends. From germline, CDR1 is DFQATT and CDR2 SNEGSKA (reference sequence). This CDR3 spans 11 amino acids.

This chain joins TRBV6-1 and TRBJ1-1; D remains ambiguous. V gave up 7 bases and J gave up 6 bases, with 12 bases separating them. Germline V gene lookup returns CDR1 MNHNS and CDR2 SASEGT. The CDR3 is made up of 12 amino acids. This CDR3 is CASNENGAEAFF. The CDR3 DNA is TGTGCCAGCAACGAAAACGGGGCTGAAGCTTTCTTT.

J is TRBJ1-6 and V is TRBV19, with D possibly being TRBD1 (5 bases). From germline, CDR1 is LNHDA and CDR2 SQIVND (reference sequence). The CDR3 extends over 14 amino acids. The V end lost 7 bases, the J end lost 9 bases, and 16 bases lay between the germline ends. The CDR3 loop is CASNGGPGGSPLHF. For the CDR3, the DNA is TGTGCCAGTAATGGAGGCCCGGGGGGTTCACCCCTCCACTTT.

This clonotype turned up a few times. The chain links TRBV2 to TRBJ1-2; D is unclear. CDR3 length: 12 residues. Germline V gene sequence: CDR1 SNHLY, CDR2 FYNNEI. The V end was cut by 10 bases, the J end by 8 bases, with 17 bases between. CDR3 DNA sequence: TGTGCCACCGTAGAAGGGATGGGCGGCTACACCTTC. It translates to CATVEGMGGYTF.

This clonotype was seen a few times. The chain carries TRBV20-1 and TRBJ1-2; the match to TRBD1 covers 7 bases. CDR3 size: 15 residues. CDR1 is DFQATT, CDR2 SNEGSKA, per germline (reference sequence). The V and J ends lost 1 base and 5 bases, in that order; junction bases with no gene match: 10. The CDR3 DNA is TGCAGTGCTAGAGTCGCCGACAGGGTGGCGTATGGCTACACCTTC. This codes for CSARVADRVAYGYTF.

This clonotype showed up just a few times. This chain uses TRBV7-2 with TRBJ2-7; 9 bases fit TRBD1. The V and J ends lost 5 bases and 5 bases, in that order; junction bases with no gene match: 7. CDR3 length equals 14 residues. The germline V gene has CDR1 SGHTA and CDR2 FQGNSA. CDR3 DNA sequence: TGTGCCAGCAGCCCGTGGGACAGGGACCACGAGCAGTACTTC. Residues: CASSPWDRDHEQYF.

CDR3 sequence: CASGLPFWGGGNQPQHF. CDR3 coding DNA: TGTGCTAGTGGTTTGCCGTTCTGGGGGGGGGGCAATCAGCCCCAGCATTTT. The rearrangement uses TRBV12-5 and TRBJ1-5, with D possibly TRBD1 on 5 matching bases. The CDR3 totals 17 residues. The V gene's germline CDR1 is LGHNT and CDR2 FRNRAP. The ends were cut back, 2 bases at V and 2 bases at J, with 16 bases in the middle.

This clonotype was detected many times. The V call is TRBV7-2, the J call TRBJ1-1; unclear D gene. The germline V and J ends were trimmed by 1 base and 3 bases, with 6 bases remaining between them. Germline CDR1 is SGHTA and CDR2 is FQGNSA. The CDR3 has 13 amino acids. The CDR3 loop is CASSLVSDTEAFF. The CDR3 DNA reads TGTGCCAGCAGCTTAGTGAGTGACACTGAAGCTTTCTTT.

This clonotype was recorded a few times. V and J are TRBV10-3 and TRBJ2-1; a weak D match, TRBD2 (6 bases). The CDR3 runs 15 residues. Germline CDR1 and CDR2: ENHRY and SYGVKD. The V gene lost 6 bases and the J gene lost 4 bases, with 16 bases spanning the gap. The CDR3 DNA is TGTGCCATCAGGGCAACCGGGACTCCTTACAATGAGCAGTTCTTC. Translated: CAIRATGTPYNEQFF.

In this sample, this clonotype turned up many times. The chain has TRBV18 and TRBJ1-1, with TRBD1 as a possible D gene (5 bases). The CDR3 loop spans 15 amino acids. CDR1 KGHSH and CDR2 LQKENI come from the germline V gene. The germline V and J ends were trimmed by 4 bases and 0 bases, with 12 bases remaining between them. CDR3 sequence (DNA): TGTGCCAGCTCACTAGGGGCCCATTTGAACACTGAAGCTTTCTTT. It codes for CASSLGAHLNTEAFF. Based on the CDR3 plus reference TRBV18 and TRBJ1-1, the full variable domain is NAGVMQNPRHLVRRRGQEARLRCSPMKGHSHVYWYRQLPEEGLKFMVYLQKENIIDESGMPKERFSAEFPKEGPSILRIQQVVRGDSAAYFCASSLGAHLNTEAFFGQGTRLTVV.

The sample holds a few counts of this clonotype. V gene TRBV6-2 or TRBV6-3 combines with J gene TRBJ1-1; 7 bases are a match to TRBD1. CDR1 is MNHEY and CDR2 is SVGEGT in the germline V gene. V lost 2 bases and J lost 2; bases outside the gene matches: 14. There are 18 residues in the CDR3. CDR3 sequence: CASSYPLWRAGGNTEAFF. The CDR3 DNA follows: TGTGCCAGCAGTTACCCTTTGTGGAGGGCAGGGGGAAACACTGAAGCTTTCTTT.

This clonotype was counted only a few times. This chain's CDR3 is CASSLGQGEQFF. The CDR3 region has the DNA TGTGCCAGCAGCTTGGGACAGGGGGAGCAGTTCTTC. The rearrangement joins TRBV5-6 to TRBJ2-1; TRBD1 agrees at 8 bases. This CDR3 spans 12 amino acids. Germline V lookup: CDR1 SGHDT, CDR2 YYEEEE. The V segment lost 0 bases and the J segment 10 bases; nucleotides outside the gene matches: 0.

This clonotype was detected a few times. This chain joins TRBV6-6 and TRBJ2-7; D is unclear. V lost 0 bases and J 1 base, leaving 7 bases between the germline ends. CDR3 length: 14 residues. The germline CDR1 and CDR2 sequences are MNHNY and SVGAGI (reference sequence). This CDR3 reads CASSYSILSYEQYF. In DNA, the CDR3 is TGTGCCAGCAGTTACTCGATACTGTCCTACGAGCAGTACTTC.

The chain has TRBV9 and TRBJ2-3; D tentatively reads TRBD1 or TRBD2 (5 bases each). V was clipped by 4 bases and J by 14 bases, with 17 bases between them. The CDR3 length is 12 residues. Germline-derived CDR1 and CDR2 are SGDLS and YYNGEE. The CDR3 loop reads CASSSPGERGYF. CDR3 nucleotide sequence: TGTGCCAGCAGCTCCCCCGGGGAGAGGGGGTATTTT.

In this sample, this clonotype turned up a few times. The CDR3: CASSLAPPYEQYV. In nucleotides, the CDR3 is TGTGCCAGCAGCTTAGCGCCTCCCTACGAGCAGTACGTC. J is TRBJ2-7 and V is TRBV11-1; D is unclear. V lost 0 bases and J 2 bases, leaving 5 bases between the germline ends. Germline CDR1 and CDR2: SGHAT and FQDESV (reference sequence). This CDR3 comprises 13 residues.

Only a few counts were recorded for this clonotype. The CDR3 bases are TGTGCCAGCCAGGGAGGGGAAGAGACCCAGTACTTC. This codes for CASQGGEETQYF. The V and J genes are TRBV7-2 and TRBJ2-5; TRBD2 aligns across 7 bases. J was trimmed by 3 bases and V by 8 bases; bases with no gene match: 3. CDR1 is SGHTA and CDR2 is FQGNSA in the germline V gene. The CDR3 extends over 12 amino acids.

This clonotype was seen only a few times. The rearrangement joins TRBV7-6 to TRBJ2-7; either TRBD1 or TRBD2 may fit D (5 bases each). Germline lookup yields CDR1 SGHVS and CDR2 FNYEAQ. CDR3 length equals 16 residues. Trimming took 5 bases from V and 7 from J, leaving 24 bases between them. The CDR3, as DNA: TGTGCCAGCAGCCAATACTCAGGGAGCGGCGTCCCTGAGCAGTACTTC. Its translation: CASSQYSGSGVPEQYF.

This clonotype was seen more than once but under ten times. The chain employs TRBV19 and TRBJ1-5; weak D call: TRBD1 (5 bases). Looked up from germline, CDR1 is LNHDA and CDR2 is SQIVND (reference sequence). The CDR3 length is 18 residues. Between the trimmed V and J ends, which lost 1 base and 7 bases, there was a span of 23 bases. In nucleotides, the CDR3 is TGTGCCAGTAGTATAGTGGGACTAGTAGACCTAGTTCGACAGCCCCAGCATTTT. Its protein is CASSIVGLVDLVRQPQHF.

This clonotype appeared a few times. The rearrangement links TRBV2 to TRBJ2-7; D uncertain. The CDR3 is made up of 11 amino acids. With 11 bases removed from V and 3 bases from J, the gap between germline ends came to 11 bases. CDR1 and CDR2 (germline): SNHLY, FYNNEI. The CDR3 bases are TGTGCCGTAGACGTCAGCTACGAGCAGTACGTC. This codes for CAVDVSYEQYV.

This clonotype was seen a few times. The rearrangement joins TRBV2 to TRBJ2-5; the match to TRBD2 covers 7 bases. CDR1 and CDR2 (germline): SNHLY, FYNNEI. The trim removed 7 bases at V and 5 bases at J, leaving 16 bases unmatched. The CDR3 sequence is 16 residues long. CDR3 loop: CASMPLGRGFLETQYF. The CDR3 DNA reads as TGTGCCAGCATGCCCCTGGGGCGGGGGTTTCTGGAGACCCAGTACTTC.